This passage covers 5 T cell receptor beta chains from one sample sequenced in a study of monozygotic twins with inflammatory bowel disease. TCRdb reworked the 5' RACE reads into one entry per CDR3 protein, no DNA. The table for this sample gives 88,000 or so distinct CDR3 sequences. Sequencing used blood. The receptors shown here come from a human donor with ulcerative colitis or Crohn's disease, or a healthy co-twin of an affected twin (not recorded which).

The rearrangement links TRBV28 to TRBJ2-6. CDR1 is MDHEN, CDR2 SYDVKM, per germline. CDR3 length: 16 residues. This CDR3 reads CASRLQVSSGANVLTF.

J is TRBJ1-1 and V is TRBV19. The germline V gene has CDR1 LNHDA and CDR2 SQIVND (reference sequence). CDR3 size: 13 residues. The CDR3 reads CASRSQMNTEAFF. The variable domain in full, with the rest retrieved from reference TRBV19 and TRBJ1-1, is DGGITQSPKYLFRKEGQNVTLSCEQNLNHDAMYWYRQDPGQGLRLIYYSQIVNDFQKGDIAEGYSVSREKKESFPLTVTSAQKNPTAFYLCASRSQMNTEAFFGQGTRLTVV.

The chain carries TRBV6-6 and TRBJ1-5; the TCRdb D gene call, TRBD1, has no DNA to confirm it. CDR1 is MNHNY and CDR2 is SVGAGI in the germline V gene (reference sequence). This CDR3 has 14 amino acids. The CDR3 sequence is CASRQDRGRQPQHF.

The rearrangement joins TRBV29-1 to TRBJ1-2. The germline V gene encodes CDR1 SQVTM and CDR2 ANQGSEA. The CDR3 is 14 residues long. Here the CDR3 reads CSVGSWELGYGYTF.

The chain employs TRBV5-1 and TRBJ2-2; without DNA, the TCRdb call of TRBD1 cannot be checked. Germline V gene lookup returns CDR1 SGHRS and CDR2 YFSETQ. This CDR3 is 16 amino acids long. CDR3 protein: CASSPPGTTFTGELFF.